Below are 5 T cell receptor beta chains sequenced from a single sample in a study of response to subunit inactivated influenza vaccine. Using its own MiXCR run on the RT-PCR reads, TCRdb lists one record per CDR3 protein. Of approximately 310,000 distinct CDR3 sequences detected, around a fifth appear once; the ten largest clones hold roughly 10%. The sequencing here drew on PBMCs from blood, taken approximately 20 months after vaccination. These receptors all stem from a man aged 50 to 75 who received an inactivated influenza vaccine.

The chain carries TRBV9 and TRBJ2-7; the D gene is possibly TRBD2 (6 bases). V lost 0 bases to trimming and J lost 6 bases, with 16 bases between them. Germline V CDR1 and CDR2: SGDLS, YYNGEE. The length of the CDR3 is 15 residues. CDR3 nucleotide sequence: TGTGCCAGCAGCGTAGCCGGGACTGCCCTCTCCGAGCAGTACTTC. Its protein product is CASSVAGTALSEQYF.

This chain links TRBV12-3 or TRBV12-4 with TRBJ2-1; D may correspond to TRBD1 or TRBD2 (5 bases each). The CDR3 consists of 13 residues. Trimming took off 3 bases at V and 10 bases at J, with 13 bases between the two ends. This CDR3 reads CASSFNEGQEQFF. For the CDR3, the DNA is TGTGCCAGCAGTTTTAACGAGGGGCAGGAGCAGTTCTTC.

The genes are TRBV20-1 and TRBJ1-3; D not resolved. The CDR3 covers 13 residues. The germline V gene has CDR1 DFQATT and CDR2 SNEGSKA (reference sequence). Trimming stripped 3 bases from V and 2 bases from J, with 8 bases between. The CDR3 bases are TGCAGTGCTAGCACCCTTACTGGAAACACCATATATTTT. This codes for CSASTLTGNTIYF.

As regards this clonotype: Relative to the germline gene, one junction end is altered; a read error may explain this. The chain carries TRBV11-2 and TRBJ1-2; TRBD1 might be the D (5 bases). This CDR3 has 15 amino acids. Germline assignment: CDR1 SGHAT and CDR2 FQNNGV. CDR3: CASSWDRIGDYCYTF. The CDR3 coding sequence is TGTGCCAGCAGCTGGGACCGCATAGGGGACTATTGCTACACCTTC.

The chain is built from TRBV20-1 and TRBJ2-1; D uncertain. The CDR3 length is 14 residues. Germline CDR1 and CDR2: DFQATT and SNEGSKA (reference sequence). Trimming removed 2 bases from V and 4 bases from J, with 12 bases in between. The CDR3 reads CSARRRESYNEQFF. DNA for the CDR3: TGCAGTGCTAGACGACGCGAAAGTTACAATGAGCAGTTCTTC.